Below, 19 T cell receptor beta chains from the same sample are listed, as sequenced in a study of blood T cell repertoires in COVID-19. Generated by immunoSEQ multiplex PCR, the TCRdb table keeps only in-frame clones and is missing some. The sample lists about 330,000 clones, around 87% seen once, with less than 6% in the top ten. The sequencing input was PBMCs or T cells enriched from blood (not recorded which). The origin of the receptors is a woman aged 25 to 39 who had recovered from COVID-19.

The rearrangement joins TRBV4-1 to TRBJ1-1, with D uncertain. CDR1 and CDR2 from the germline V gene are MGHRA and YSYEKL. The CDR3 spans 15 residues. Trimming removed 4 bases from V and 0 bases from J, with 12 bases in between. For the CDR3, the DNA is TGCGCCAGCAGCCCCCGTGCGGGGTTGAACACTGAAGCTTTCTTT. Its translation is CASSPRAGLNTEAFF.

The chain uses TRBV4-2 and TRBJ2-3; D possibly corresponds to TRBD2 (6 bases). Between the trimmed V and J ends, which lost 1 base and 4 bases, there was a span of 15 bases. The germline V gene has CDR1 LGHNA and CDR2 YNFKEQ. CDR3 length equals 16 residues. The chain's CDR3 is CASSQGGNSGSDTQYF. In nucleotides, the CDR3 is TGTGCCAGCAGCCAAGGGGGGAATAGCGGCTCAGATACGCAGTATTTT.

The CDR3 bases are TGTGCCAGCTTTAACGGGCAGGCGGAGGTAGCTTTCTTT. It codes for CASFNGQAEVAFF. This chain joins TRBV2 and TRBJ1-1, with D hard to call. This CDR3 contains 13 residues. The germline V gene encodes CDR1 SNHLY and CDR2 FYNNEI. Trimming pared 8 bases from V and 10 bases from J, leaving 20 bases between.

The chain has TRBV7-9 and TRBJ1-5, with D unclear. Trimming removed 7 bases at V and 3 bases at J, with 13 bases between. This CDR3 contains 14 residues. Germline CDR1 reads SEHNR; CDR2 reads FQNEAQ (reference sequence). The CDR3 region is CASTPGRDNQPQHF. The CDR3 region has the DNA TGTGCCAGCACCCCCGGACGGGACAATCAGCCCCAGCATTTT.

The J gene is TRBJ2-3, the V gene TRBV24-1; a weak D match, TRBD1 (7 bases). Per the germline V gene, CDR1 is KGHDR and CDR2 is SFDVKD. The V end was cut by 3 bases, the J end by 3 bases, with 21 bases between. This CDR3 spans 18 amino acids. In nucleotides, the CDR3 is TGTGCCACCAGTGATCCCGCAGGAGGGGGCGTCGCGACAGATACGCAGTATTTT. It yields the protein CATSDPAGGGVATDTQYF.

This sequence joins TRBV19 and TRBJ1-6; unclear D gene. Germline CDR1 is LNHDA and CDR2 is SQIVND (reference sequence). This CDR3 comprises 16 residues. Trimming cost V 4 bases and J 7 bases, with 17 bases left between them. Here the CDR3 DNA reads TGTGCCAGTAGTAGAAGGTGGGAGGGCCCAAATTCACCCCTCCACTTT. Amino acids: CASSRRWEGPNSPLHF.

A single count supports this clone. The V and J genes are TRBV5-1 and TRBJ2-1; 7 bases match TRBD1. Germline trimming cut 4 bases from V and 3 bases from J; bases unmatched to any gene: 4. This CDR3 has 14 amino acids. Germline CDR1 and CDR2: SGHRS and YFSETQ. The CDR3 DNA is TGCGCCAGCAGCGAAGGGACAGTCTACAATGAGCAGTTCTTC. Translating gives CASSEGTVYNEQFF.

The chain couples TRBV5-1 to TRBJ2-5; 7 nucleotides match TRBD1. V dropped 7 bases and J dropped 6; count of bases not matched to a gene: 9. Germline V gene data show CDR1 as SGHRS and CDR2 as YFSETQ. This CDR3 comprises 13 residues. CDR3 nucleotide sequence: TGCGCCAGCGAGCCGGACAGGAGGAAGACCCAGTACTTC. Translated, it gives CASEPDRRKTQYF.

The chain links TRBV3-1 (or the pseudogene TRBV3-2) to TRBJ1-2; 9 bases align to TRBD1. There are 15 residues in the CDR3. Germline V gives CDR1 LGHDT, CDR2 YNNKEL (reference sequence). The V gene end was trimmed by 3 bases and the J gene end by 4 bases; junction bases not matched to a gene: 6. CDR3 sequence (DNA): TGTGCCAGCAGCCACAATCGACAGGGGGTCTATGGCTACACCTTC. Translated: CASSHNRQGVYGYTF.

This chain links TRBV7-9 with TRBJ2-1; D is perhaps TRBD2 (5 bases). CDR3 length: 13 residues. Germline CDR1 SEHNR, CDR2 FQNEAQ (reference sequence). Trimming took 3 bases from V and 7 from J, leaving 10 bases between them. DNA of the CDR3: TGTGCCAGCAGCTTTCCTTCGGGGAATGAGCAGTTCTTC. This sequence encodes CASSFPSGNEQFF.

The chain links TRBV4-1 to TRBJ2-5; D is possibly TRBD2 (6 bases). The CDR3 consists of 17 residues. Germline-derived CDR1 and CDR2 are MGHRA and YSYEKL. Trimming shortened V by 2 bases and J by 2 bases, and 18 bases separated the two germline ends. The CDR3 sequence is CASSQLVTRGIQETQYF. CDR3 sequence (DNA): TGCGCCAGCAGCCAATTAGTGACTAGGGGAATTCAAGAGACCCAGTACTTC.

The chain joins TRBV4-3 to TRBJ1-1; 9 bases match TRBD1. This CDR3 has 15 amino acids. The V segment lost 4 bases and the J segment 5 bases; nucleotides outside the gene matches: 8. Germline CDR1 LGHNA, CDR2 YSLEER. This CDR3 reads CASSPGTGWETEAFF. The CDR3 DNA reads as TGCGCCAGCAGCCCAGGGACAGGGTGGGAGACTGAAGCTTTCTTT.

V usage is TRBV2 and J usage is TRBJ1-5; D call uncertain. V lost 7 bases to trimming and J lost 3 bases, with 19 bases between them. This CDR3 spans 16 amino acids. The germline CDR1 and CDR2 sequences are SNHLY and FYNNEI. The CDR3 is CASKPPGISDNQPQHF. CDR3 DNA: TGTGCCAGCAAACCCCCCGGTATTAGTGACAATCAGCCCCAGCATTTT.

This clone is a singleton in its sample. The rearrangement links TRBV30 to TRBJ1-1; D is possibly TRBD1 (5 bases). The germline gives CDR1 GTSNPN, CDR2 SVGIG (reference sequence). The CDR3 contains 13 residues. Trimming took off 3 bases at V and 6 bases at J, with 14 bases between the two ends. The CDR3 DNA is TGTGCCTGGAGGTTAAAGGACACCTCTGAAGCTTTCTTT. Its translation is CAWRLKDTSEAFF.

V usage is TRBV30 and J usage is TRBJ2-3; 9 bases agree with TRBD2. Per the germline V gene, CDR1 is GTSNPN and CDR2 is SVGIG (reference sequence). There are 15 residues in the CDR3. Losses at the gene ends were 4 bases for V and 3 bases for J; bases not matched to a gene: 8. For the CDR3, the DNA is TGTGCCTGGACCCTCACTAGCGGGTCAACAGATACGCAGTATTTT. Protein: CAWTLTSGSTDTQYF.

The V gene is TRBV12-3 or TRBV12-4, the J gene TRBJ2-6; no firm D call. This CDR3 spans 13 amino acids. V lost 4 bases and J 3 bases, leaving 4 bases between the germline ends. The CDR3 sequence is CASSSVGANVLTF. CDR3 sequence (DNA): TGTGCCAGCAGTTCCGTTGGGGCCAACGTCCTGACTTTC.

As concerns this clone: Other nucleotide sequences in the sample specify the same CDR3. The chain uses TRBV5-1 and TRBJ1-1, with D possibly TRBD1 on 5 matching bases. The CDR3 is made up of 13 amino acids. Germline CDR1 is SGHRS and CDR2 is YFSETQ. The V and J ends lost 1 base and 5 bases respectively, with 9 bases between them. CDR3 sequence: CASSLRGGTEAFF. The DNA of the CDR3 is TGCGCCAGCAGCTTGCGGGGGGGAACTGAAGCTTTCTTT.

The chain links TRBV4-1 to TRBJ1-2; no definite D call. From germline, CDR1 is MGHRA and CDR2 YSYEKL. V shed 4 bases and J shed 8 bases, with 14 bases lying between them. The CDR3 length is 13 residues. The CDR3 loop reads CASSPRWEEGYTF. As DNA, the CDR3 is TGCGCCAGCAGCCCCCGATGGGAGGAGGGCTACACCTTC.

This chain's CDR3 is CASSLRSGGTDTQYF. CDR3 bases: TGTGCCAGCAGCTTACGGTCGGGGGGCACAGATACGCAGTATTTT. The chain joins TRBV13 to TRBJ2-3; D perhaps matches TRBD2 (6 bases). The CDR3 totals 15 residues. The V gene's germline CDR1 is PRHDT and CDR2 FYEKMQ (reference sequence). The V gene lost 2 bases and the J gene lost 1 base, with 10 bases spanning the gap.